The clone carrying this TCR beta chain showed up just a few times. Making use of molecular barcodes, quantitative 5'-RACE generated TCR beta libraries. MiXCR, run by TCRdb on the 5' RACE reads, gives a single entry per CDR3 protein. The sample contains 350,000 or so distinct CDR3 sequences, approximately 15% of which appear only once. Deletions cut 5 bases from V and 4 bases from J, with 5 bases between. The CDR3 length is 10 residues. CDR1 and CDR2 from the germline V gene are SQVTM and ANQGSEA. The entry originates in a study of CD8 T cells in ankylosing spondylitis. The sequenced sample was blood, either unsorted or a sorted T cell fraction (not recorded which). This receptor was obtained from a male donor with ankylosing spondylitis or in good health (not recorded which). The rearrangement links TRBV29-1 to TRBJ1-2; D uncertain. The CDR3 DNA is TGCAGCGTTTTCGCCTATGGCTACACCTTC. It specifies CSVFAYGYTF.